The clone carrying this T cell receptor (beta chain) was observed many times. Its antigen is as yet unknown. Researchers isolated at least 7 million PBMCs per sample. This record belongs to a study of blood T cells in healthy people across ages. Study-level points and caveats: Possibly, changes in expanded clonotypes were confounded because donor CMV status was unknown. Comparison with aged donors showed that long-lived donors had more naive CD4+ cells and higher diversity. Roughly linear age-related decline in beta diversity appeared, significant by age 40.

The authors ran a second PCR of about 7 to 11 cycles using a sample-barcoded 5' primer and a J-beta primer mix. Using its own MiXCR run on the 5' RACE reads, TCRdb lists one record per CDR3 protein. The sample lists some 1.5 million distinct CDR3 sequences; 28% were seen once. The germline V gene has CDR1 SGHTA and CDR2 FQGNSA. The ends lost 2 bases at V and 1 base at J; junction bases unmatched: 8. The CDR3 extends over 18 amino acids. This clonotype was obtained from a woman in her 30s in good health. The V gene is TRBV7-2, the J gene TRBJ2-4, with 10 bases matching TRBD2. Sample: blood. In nucleotides, the CDR3 is TGTGCCAGCAGCTTATTAGGTAGCGGGAGGACGGCCAAAAACATTCAGTACTTC. Its translation is CASSLLGSGRTAKNIQYF.